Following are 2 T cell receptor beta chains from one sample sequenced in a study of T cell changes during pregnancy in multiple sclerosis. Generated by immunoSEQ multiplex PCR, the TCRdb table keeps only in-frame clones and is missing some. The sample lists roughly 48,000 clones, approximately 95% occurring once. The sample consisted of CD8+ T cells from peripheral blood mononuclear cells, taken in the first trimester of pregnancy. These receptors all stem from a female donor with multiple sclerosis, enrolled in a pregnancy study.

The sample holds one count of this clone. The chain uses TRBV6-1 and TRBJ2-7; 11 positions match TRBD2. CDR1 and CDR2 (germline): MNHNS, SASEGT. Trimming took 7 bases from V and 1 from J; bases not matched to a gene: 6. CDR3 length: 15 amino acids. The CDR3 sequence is CASKELAGVSYEQYF. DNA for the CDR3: TGTGCCAGCAAAGAACTAGCGGGAGTTTCCTACGAGCAGTACTTC.

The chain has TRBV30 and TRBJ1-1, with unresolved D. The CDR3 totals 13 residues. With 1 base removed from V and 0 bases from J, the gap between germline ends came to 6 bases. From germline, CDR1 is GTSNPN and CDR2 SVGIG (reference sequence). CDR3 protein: CAWSADLNTEAFF. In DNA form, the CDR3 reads TGTGCCTGGAGTGCGGACTTGAACACTGAAGCTTTCTTT.